The clone carrying this T cell receptor beta chain showed up many times. Its antigen remains unknown. Axillary draining lymph nodes of breast cancer patients supplied the node samples. This sample was taken from a study of breast tumors, draining lymph nodes, adjacent tissues. Study results and limitations: Tumor TCR diversity was below lymph nodes but above nontumor tissue. Tumor and nontumor repertoires were significantly more similar in luminal-like than in basal-like breast cancer. Tumor T cell lymph node origin was a supported hypothesis, not proven. The data were judged consistent with most tumor T cells coming from lymph node and expanding in tumor.

CDR3 size: 13 residues. V lost 2 bases, J lost 2 bases, and 7 bases lay in between. Germline-derived CDR1 and CDR2 are MGHDK and SYGVNS. TCRdb reprocessed the multiplex PCR reads with MiXCR, giving one entry per CDR3 protein. The sample yields roughly 120,000 distinct CDR3 sequences, around 20% seen once. The chain carries TRBV25-1 and TRBJ2-7, with D unclear. The sequence was collected from a female donor with breast cancer. Some clones in this sample may be carry-over from other donors' samples. The sequencing input was axillary lymph node tissue. The CDR3 sequence is CASSEGPPYEQYF. For the CDR3, the DNA is TGTGCCAGCAGTGAAGGGCCCCCCTACGAGCAGTACTTC.